This entry concerns a single T cell receptor beta chain. In the original analysis: Amplified reference gene primers provided the basis for estimating nucleated cell counts. Sequencing used immunoSEQ multiplex PCR; TCRdb keeps in-frame clones, though not all of them. V and J calls and clone size are as listed in that table; D and trimming were resolved from the DNA. Among under 200,000 clones listed, 80% were seen once. The data were taken from a study of blood T cell repertoires in COVID-19. As for the study in general: Whether acute or convalescent, the COVID-19 samples came from the United States, Italy and Spain. From T cells, B-cell-depleted T cells, or PBMCs came the material, which was cDNA or gDNA.

The J segment lost 3 bases and the V segment lost 4 bases, leaving 4 bases of the junction unmatched. CDR1 SGHTA and CDR2 FQGNSA come from the germline V gene. The CDR3 runs to 15 residues. This receptor was taken from a man aged 60 to 69 with acute or convalescent COVID-19. Sequences were obtained from peripheral blood. V is TRBV7-2 and J is TRBJ2-2, with 8 bases that match TRBD1. The CDR3 coding sequence is TGTGCCAGCAGCTCGGACAGGGAGTACACCGGGGAGCTGTTTTTT. Its translation is CASSSDREYTGELFF.